The TCR beta chain under discussion was sequenced for a study of shared clonotypes between healthy human individuals. Study-wide background: The plates for each donor numbered three CD4 naive, three CD4 memory, two CD8 naive and one CD8 memory. Study-wide results and limits: It was anticipated that sequencing depth would influence how many clonotypes donors shared.

Execution of the assay was at deep level. Sequencing was performed with immunoSEQ multiplex PCR; in TCRdb, only in-frame clones are kept and a portion is missing. The sample lists roughly 1,800,000 clones; approximately 94% were seen once. CD45RO-negative cells were positively selected for CCR7, leaving out terminally differentiated effector memory CD45RA+ cells. A single count supports this clone. Its target is unknown. The CDR3 length is 16 residues. Germline-derived CDR1 and CDR2 are SGDLS and YYNGEE. V lost 0 bases, J lost 9 bases, and 7 bases stayed unmatched. This TCR derives from a man aged 18 to 29 in good health. Sequenced: naive CD8+ T cells sorted from blood. This rearrangement joins TRBV9 to TRBJ2-1; 12 bases map to TRBD2. CDR3 residues: CASSVASGRGLGEQFF. Here the CDR3 DNA reads TGTGCCAGCAGCGTAGCTAGCGGGAGGGGGTTAGGTGAGCAGTTCTTC.